In its sample, the clone carrying this T cell receptor beta chain was seen a few times. This sample is drawn from a study of T-cell memory formation after mild COVID-19. Across the study: For the most part, TCR clusters were specific to one donor.

Researchers used 5'RACE with constant-segment primers to make TCR alpha and TCR beta cDNA libraries that carry sample barcodes and UMIs. Each CDR3 protein gets one entry after TCRdb re-called the 5' RACE reads with MiXCR. The sample has about 470,000 distinct CDR3 sequences; 15% to 20% are singletons. The ends were cut back, 5 bases at V and 7 bases at J, with 20 bases in the middle. Germline V gives CDR1 SGHNT, CDR2 YENEEA. The CDR3 totals 15 residues. This receptor was taken from an adult woman who had mild COVID-19 (a few samples of this study predate the infection). Cell type and time point are not known. This chain uses TRBV11-3 with TRBJ2-5; a possible D gene is TRBD2 (5 bases). The specimen sequenced was PBMCs or a T cell subset sorted from them (not recorded which). The CDR3 DNA is TGTGCCAGCAGCCGGACTGGGTCTGATGAGGGGACCCAGTACTTC. Amino acids: CASSRTGSDEGTQYF.